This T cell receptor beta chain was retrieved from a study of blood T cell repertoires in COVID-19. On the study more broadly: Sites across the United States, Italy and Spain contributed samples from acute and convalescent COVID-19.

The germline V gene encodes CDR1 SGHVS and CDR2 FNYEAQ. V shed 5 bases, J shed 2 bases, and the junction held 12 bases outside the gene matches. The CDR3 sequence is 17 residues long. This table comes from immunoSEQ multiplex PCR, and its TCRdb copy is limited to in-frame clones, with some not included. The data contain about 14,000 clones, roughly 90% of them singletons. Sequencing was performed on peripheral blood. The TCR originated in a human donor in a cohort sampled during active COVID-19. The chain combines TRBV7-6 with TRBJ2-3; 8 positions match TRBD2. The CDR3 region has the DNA TGTGCCAGCAGCCCCGGGGGGGGCGCGGTGGTCACAGATACGCAGTATTTT. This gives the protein CASSPGGGAVVTDTQYF.